The next 25 T cell receptor beta chains were all read from a single sample in a study of type 1 regulatory T cells. Antigens of these TCRs are unknown. TCRdb ran MiXCR on the reads and lists one entry per CDR3 protein. The sample includes about 14,000 distinct CDR3 sequences, roughly an eighth of them seen just once. The specimen sequenced was cultured T cells, either the whole culture or a sorted T cell fraction (not recorded which). The receptors were sampled from a human donor in good health.

This clonotype was observed many times. The genes are TRBV30 and TRBJ2-2; TRBD2 aligns across 12 bases. Losses at the gene ends were 7 bases for V and 2 bases for J; bases not matched to a gene: 8. CDR3 length: 16 amino acids. The V gene's germline CDR1 is GTSNPN and CDR2 SVGIG (reference sequence). The CDR3 here is CAYGLAGHRNTGELFF. The CDR3 coding sequence is TGTGCCTACGGACTAGCGGGACACAGAAACACCGGGGAGCTGTTTTTT.

This clonotype is judged medium-sized. This chain links TRBV5-1 with TRBJ2-5, with D tentatively TRBD2 (5 bases). This CDR3 is 16 amino acids long. The germline CDR1 and CDR2 sequences are SGHRS and YFSETQ. Trimming left V 7 bases short and J 1 base short, with 20 bases between. The CDR3 loop is CASQNGPADFQETQYF. CDR3 sequence (DNA): TGCGCCAGCCAGAACGGGCCAGCGGATTTCCAAGAGACCCAGTACTTC.

Comments on this clonotype: A far larger clone is off by one base, so a read error is likely. The chain uses TRBV4-2 and TRBJ2-3; no firm D call. The CDR3 consists of 14 residues. Germline lookup yields CDR1 LGHNA and CDR2 YNFKEQ. The DNA for the CDR3 is TGCGCCAGCAGCCTTACTGGTGCCACGGATACGCAGTATTTT. Its protein product is CASSLTGATDTQYF.

This chain joins TRBV18 and TRBJ1-2, with D perhaps matching TRBD1 (5 bases). Trimming removed 3 bases from V and 5 bases from J, with 13 bases in between. The CDR3 covers 14 residues. CDR1 is KGHSH and CDR2 is LQKENI in the germline V gene. This CDR3 is CASSPKAQAYGYTF. CDR3 DNA: TGTGCCAGCTCACCCAAGGCACAGGCTTATGGCTACACCTTC.

Only one count was recorded for this clonotype. The chain combines TRBV9 with TRBJ2-3; either TRBD1 or TRBD2 may fit D (5 bases each). The V end lost 3 bases, the J end lost 1 base, and 12 bases lay between the germline ends. The CDR3 is 15 residues long. Germline V lookup: CDR1 SGDLS, CDR2 YYNGEE. The CDR3 sequence: CASSARDPGTDTQYF. CDR3 DNA: TGTGCCAGCAGCGCCCGGGACCCCGGCACAGATACGCAGTATTTT.

This clonotype was picked up many times. The chain is built from TRBV6-1 and TRBJ2-7, with a weak D call TRBD1 (6 bases). The V gene lost 0 bases and the J gene lost 4 bases, with 10 bases spanning the gap. Germline V gene data show CDR1 as MNHNS and CDR2 as SASEGT. CDR3 length: 14 amino acids. This CDR3 reads CASSEAHRVYEQYF. CDR3 nucleotides: TGTGCCAGCAGTGAAGCGCACAGGGTTTACGAGCAGTACTTC.

This clonotype was picked up a small number of times. The chain combines TRBV30 with TRBJ2-1, with TRBD2 matching 7 bases. Trimming at V came to 3 bases and at J to 0 bases, leaving 11 bases not matched to a gene. CDR1 is GTSNPN, CDR2 SVGIG, per germline (reference sequence). The CDR3 runs to 17 residues. This CDR3 reads CAWSRGSAGLSYNEQFF. As DNA, the CDR3 is TGTGCCTGGAGCCGCGGATCAGCGGGACTCTCCTACAATGAGCAGTTCTTC. Based on the CDR3 plus reference TRBV30 and TRBJ2-1, the full variable domain is SQTIHQWPATLVQPVGSPLSLECTVEGTSNPNLYWYRQAAGRGLQLLFYSVGIGQISSEVPQNLSASRPQDRQFILSSKKLLLSDSGFYLCAWSRGSAGLSYNEQFFGPGTRLTVL.

This clonotype was seen at least ten times. The chain is built from TRBV20-1 and TRBJ2-7, with 13 bases lining up with TRBD2. Germline values: CDR1 DFQATT, CDR2 SNEGSKA (reference sequence). Trimming at V came to 3 bases and at J to 5 bases, leaving 13 bases not matched to a gene. The CDR3 covers 17 residues. Written as DNA, the CDR3 is TGCAGTGCTAGCCCCGGACTAGCGGGAGCAGGAATCGACGAGCAGTACTTC. Its translation: CSASPGLAGAGIDEQYF.

This clonotype was found many times. The chain's CDR3 is CASSFDRRNTEAFF. The CDR3 DNA sequence: TGTGCCAGCAGCTTCGACAGGAGGAACACTGAAGCTTTCTTT. The genes are TRBV7-2 and TRBJ1-1; D may be TRBD1 (6 bases). Germline V CDR1 and CDR2: SGHTA, FQGNSA. This CDR3 is built from 14 residues. V was shortened by 3 bases and J by 1 base, with 9 bases between the two germline ends.

The V and J genes are TRBV7-2 and TRBJ2-2; 8 nucleotides match TRBD2. Germline lookup yields CDR1 SGHTA and CDR2 FQGNSA. This CDR3 spans 16 amino acids. The V segment lost 6 bases and the J segment 0 bases; nucleotides outside the gene matches: 6. The CDR3 loop reads CASRSRGGANTGELFF. CDR3 DNA: TGTGCCAGCAGGTCCCGGGGGGGGGCGAACACCGGGGAGCTGTTTTTT.

This clonotype was seen ten or more times. The V call is TRBV5-1, the J call TRBJ1-1; possibly TRBD1 for D (6 bases). The CDR3 runs to 13 residues. The ends were cut back, 4 bases at V and 6 bases at J, with 13 bases in the middle. CDR1 and CDR2 (germline): SGHRS, YFSETQ. CDR3 DNA: TGCGCCAGCAGCGGATTTACAGGGTCTGAAGCTTTCTTT. This sequence encodes CASSGFTGSEAFF. The whole variable domain, filled in from reference TRBV5-1 and TRBJ1-1, reads KAGVTQTPRYLIKTRGQQVTLSCSPISGHRSVSWYQQTPGQGLQFLFEYFSETQRNKGNFPGRFSGRQFSNSRSEMNVSTLELGDSALYLCASSGFTGSEAFFGQGTRLTVV.

As regards this clonotype: A read error may be the cause here, since a much bigger clone is one base away. The genes are TRBV25-1 and TRBJ1-1; D may be TRBD1 (6 bases). V gave up 8 bases and J gave up 11 bases, with 21 bases separating them. The CDR3 sequence is 13 residues long. Germline CDR1 is MGHDK and CDR2 is SYGVNS. Here the CDR3 reads CASARQAVGGAFF. The CDR3 region has the DNA TGTGCCAGCGCGAGACAGGCTGTAGGAGGGGCTTTCTTT.

The chain couples TRBV7-3 to TRBJ2-3; D is ambiguous. Trimming shortened V by 0 bases and J by 10 bases, and 11 bases separated the two germline ends. The length of the CDR3 is 13 residues. Germline CDR1 SGHTA, CDR2 FQGTGA. The CDR3 region has the DNA TGTGCCAGCAGCTTAACGCCCGAGTTGGCGCAGTATTTT. This translates into CASSLTPELAQYF.

The genes are TRBV7-6 and TRBJ2-5; D is perhaps TRBD1 or TRBD2 (6 bases each). Per the germline V gene, CDR1 is SGHVS and CDR2 is FNYEAQ. The CDR3 is made up of 16 amino acids. V was pared by 2 bases and J by 2 bases, with 15 bases between. The DNA for the CDR3 is TGTGCCAGCAGCTTATACCGCTGGAGGGGGCAAGAGACCCAGTACTTC. As protein: CASSLYRWRGQETQYF.

This clonotype was detected many times. V is TRBV9 and J is TRBJ1-1; D not resolved. The CDR3 spans 14 residues. Trimming left V 0 bases short and J 1 base short, with 7 bases between. The germline V gene has CDR1 SGDLS and CDR2 YYNGEE. CDR3: CASSVVLANTEAFF. For the CDR3, the DNA is TGTGCCAGCAGCGTAGTGTTGGCGAACACTGAAGCTTTCTTT.

Many counts were recorded for this clonotype. The rearrangement links TRBV12-3 or TRBV12-4 to TRBJ2-1, with D perhaps matching TRBD2 (5 bases). The CDR3 runs 13 residues. V lost 6 bases and J 2 bases, leaving 8 bases between the germline ends. CDR3 sequence reads: CASRQLAYNEQFF. Written as DNA, the CDR3 is TGTGCCAGCAGGCAACTAGCCTACAATGAGCAGTTCTTC.

This clonotype qualifies as medium-sized. The V call is TRBV28, the J call TRBJ2-1, with 9 bases lining up with TRBD2. After removal of 5 bases from V and 7 bases from J, the junction contained 12 bases not matched to a gene. The CDR3 length is 16 residues. Per the germline V gene, CDR1 is MDHEN and CDR2 is SYDVKM. In nucleotides, the CDR3 is TGTGCCAGCAGTCCCCCAATTAGCGGGAGAATGAATGAGCAGTTCTTC. Amino acids: CASSPPISGRMNEQFF.

This clonotype was recorded at least ten times. The CDR3 DNA reads TGCAGCGTAGGACAGGGGCTGGGTCAGCCCCAGCATTTT. Translating it yields CSVGQGLGQPQHF. The genes are TRBV29-1 and TRBJ1-5; 9 bases map to TRBD1. Trimming took 6 bases from V and 6 from J; bases not matched to a gene: 6. This CDR3 is built from 13 residues. From germline, CDR1 is SQVTM and CDR2 ANQGSEA.

This clonotype was observed many times. The V call is TRBV20-1, the J call TRBJ2-1, with D unclear. The CDR3 sequence is 14 residues long. Deletions cut 7 bases from V and 5 bases from J, with 18 bases between. Looked up from germline, CDR1 is DFQATT and CDR2 is SNEGSKA (reference sequence). The CDR3 DNA sequence: TGCAGTGTAATTAAAACTTATTCTCACAATGAGCAGTTCTTC. It is translated as CSVIKTYSHNEQFF.

This clonotype was counted at least ten times. The rearrangement uses TRBV7-6 and TRBJ2-2, with 7 bases aligning to TRBD2. Germline CDR1 and CDR2: SGHVS and FNYEAQ. The CDR3 is 18 residues long. J gave up 1 base and V 5 bases, and 13 bases lay outside the gene matches. The CDR3 is CASSKYPRASGNTGELFF. In DNA, the CDR3 is TGTGCCAGCAGCAAATACCCGCGGGCTAGCGGGAACACCGGGGAGCTGTTTTTT.

This clonotype was counted ten times or more. This chain links TRBV11-2 with TRBJ2-2; D perhaps matches TRBD2 (7 bases). This CDR3 spans 14 amino acids. The V gene's germline CDR1 is SGHAT and CDR2 FQNNGV. The germline V and J ends were trimmed by 4 bases and 7 bases, with 13 bases remaining between them. CDR3 in amino acids: CASSSQGRGGELFF. The CDR3 DNA is TGTGCCAGCAGCTCCCAGGGGAGGGGCGGGGAGCTGTTTTTT.

This clonotype was recorded at least ten times. As DNA, the CDR3 is TGTGCCAGCAGCCCCTTTTCCGCTACCCCCACAGATACGCAGTATTTT. Translated, it gives CASSPFSATPTDTQYF. The V and J genes are TRBV7-2 and TRBJ2-3; no definite D call. The CDR3 length is 16 residues. Looked up from germline, CDR1 is SGHTA and CDR2 is FQGNSA. V was shortened by 5 bases and J by 2 bases, with 17 bases between the two germline ends.

This clonotype has just a few counts. This rearrangement joins TRBV19 to TRBJ2-7; no clear D gene. This CDR3 has 13 amino acids. Looked up from germline, CDR1 is LNHDA and CDR2 is SQIVND (reference sequence). Trimming removed 6 bases at V and 2 bases at J, with 11 bases between. CDR3 bases: TGTGCCAGTAGCCAGGACCGAACCTACGAGCAGTACTTC. It codes for CASSQDRTYEQYF.

This clonotype was seen repeatedly, ten times or more. V is TRBV2 and J is TRBJ2-3; a possible D gene is TRBD2 (6 bases). The CDR3 covers 13 residues. Trimming pared 4 bases from V and 7 bases from J, leaving 12 bases between. The germline gives CDR1 SNHLY, CDR2 FYNNEI. For the CDR3, the DNA is TGTGCCAGCAGTGGTCGGGAGCCGAATACGCAGTATTTT. Translation gives CASSGREPNTQYF. Looking up the rest from reference TRBV2 and TRBJ2-3 gives the full variable domain: EPEVTQTPSHQVTQMGQEVILRCVPISNHLYFYWYRQILGQKVEFLVSFYNNEISEKSEIFDDQFSVERPDGSNFTLKIRSTKLEDSAMYFCASSGREPNTQYFGPGTRLTVL.

This clonotype has at least ten counts. The rearrangement joins TRBV2 to TRBJ1-6; D is uncertain. Trimming stripped 5 bases from V and 5 bases from J, with 16 bases between. The CDR3 runs 16 residues. CDR1 and CDR2 from the germline V gene are SNHLY and FYNNEI. The CDR3 sequence is CASSIESIRNNSPLHF. CDR3 bases: TGTGCCAGCAGTATTGAGAGTATTCGCAATAATTCACCCCTCCACTTT.